This T cell receptor beta chain was sequenced for a study of siplizumab effects on memory and regulatory T cells. Overall study results and limits: Naive T cells looked more diverse than memory cells and looked like major alloresponse contributors. Under siplizumab, alloreactive sequences traced to unstimulated CD4+ memory cells were significantly reduced.

In its sample, this clone is hyperexpanded. The antigen is not known. Germline CDR1 MNHEY, CDR2 SMNVEV (reference sequence). The ends lost 8 bases at V and 5 bases at J; junction bases unmatched: 10. The CDR3 runs 14 residues. Per-sample assaying covered about 10^5 TCR templates. The protocol was immunoSEQ multiplex PCR, while the TCRdb copy is restricted to in-frame clones and leaves out a portion. Seen here are tens of thousands of clones, over 80% observed once, and the top ten hold about 3.5%. V is TRBV27 and J is TRBJ2-7, with TRBD1 matching 9 bases. Source material: memory CD4+ T cells sorted from blood. The sequence came from a human donor in good health. In DNA, the CDR3 is TGTGCCAGCGGTTACGGGGACAGGGCTAACGAGCAGTACTTC. This sequence encodes CASGYGDRANEQYF.